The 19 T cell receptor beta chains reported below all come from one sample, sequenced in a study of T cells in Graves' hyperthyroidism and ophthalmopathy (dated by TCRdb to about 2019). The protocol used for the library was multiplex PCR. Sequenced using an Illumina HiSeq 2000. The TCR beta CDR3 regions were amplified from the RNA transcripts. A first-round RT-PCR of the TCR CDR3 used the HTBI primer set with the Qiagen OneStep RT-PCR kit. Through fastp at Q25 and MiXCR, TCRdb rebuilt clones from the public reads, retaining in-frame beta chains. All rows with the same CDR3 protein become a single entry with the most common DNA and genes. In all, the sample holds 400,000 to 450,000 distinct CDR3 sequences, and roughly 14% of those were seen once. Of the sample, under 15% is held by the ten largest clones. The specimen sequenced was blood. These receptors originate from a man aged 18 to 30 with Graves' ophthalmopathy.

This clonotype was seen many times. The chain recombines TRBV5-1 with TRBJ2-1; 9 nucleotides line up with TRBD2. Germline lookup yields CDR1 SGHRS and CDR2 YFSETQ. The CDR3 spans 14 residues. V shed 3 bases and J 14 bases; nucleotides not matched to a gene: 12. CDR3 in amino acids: CASSSDGESGGKFF. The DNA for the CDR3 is TGCGCCAGCAGCTCCGACGGGGAAAGCGGGGGGAAGTTCTTC.

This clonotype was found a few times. The CDR3 protein is CATSSYGSPLHF. As DNA, the CDR3 is TGTGCCACCAGCAGTTACGGTTCACCCCTCCACTTT. The V call is TRBV15, the J call TRBJ1-6, with D unresolved. V shed 3 bases and J shed 9 bases, with 6 bases lying between them. Germline V gene data show CDR1 as LNHNV and CDR2 as YYDKDF (reference sequence). CDR3 size: 12 residues. Full variable domain (missing parts from reference TRBV15 and TRBJ1-6): DAMVIQNPRYQVTQFGKPVTLSCSQTLNHNVMYWYQQKSSQAPKLLFHYYDKDFNNEADTPDNFQSRRPNTSFCFLDIRSPGLGDTAMYLCATSSYGSPLHFGNGTRLTVT.

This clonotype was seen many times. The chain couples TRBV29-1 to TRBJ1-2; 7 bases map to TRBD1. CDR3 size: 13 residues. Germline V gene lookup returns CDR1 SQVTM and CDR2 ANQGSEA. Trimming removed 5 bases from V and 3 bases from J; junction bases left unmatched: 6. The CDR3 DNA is TGCAGCGTTACCAAGGGGGCGGACTATGGCTACACCTTC. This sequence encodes CSVTKGADYGYTF.

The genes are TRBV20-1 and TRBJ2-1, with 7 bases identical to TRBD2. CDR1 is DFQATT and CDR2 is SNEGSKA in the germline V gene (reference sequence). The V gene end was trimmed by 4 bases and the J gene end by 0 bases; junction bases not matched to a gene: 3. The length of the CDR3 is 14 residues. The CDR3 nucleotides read TGCAGTGCTACGCGGGGGAGCTCCTACAATGAGCAGTTCTTC. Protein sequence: CSATRGSSYNEQFF.

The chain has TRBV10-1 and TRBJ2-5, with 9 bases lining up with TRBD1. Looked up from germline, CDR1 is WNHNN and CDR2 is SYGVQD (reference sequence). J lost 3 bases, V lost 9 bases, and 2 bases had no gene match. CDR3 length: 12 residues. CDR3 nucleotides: TGCGCCAGACGGGACAGGGAAGAGACCCAGTACTTC. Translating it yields CARRDREETQYF.

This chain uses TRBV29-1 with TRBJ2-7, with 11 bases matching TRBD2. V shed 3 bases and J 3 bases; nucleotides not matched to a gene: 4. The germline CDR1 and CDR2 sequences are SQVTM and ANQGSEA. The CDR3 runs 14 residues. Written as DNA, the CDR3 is TGCAGCGTTGACTTGGGACTAGCGGACTACGAGCAGTACTTC. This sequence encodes CSVDLGLADYEQYF.

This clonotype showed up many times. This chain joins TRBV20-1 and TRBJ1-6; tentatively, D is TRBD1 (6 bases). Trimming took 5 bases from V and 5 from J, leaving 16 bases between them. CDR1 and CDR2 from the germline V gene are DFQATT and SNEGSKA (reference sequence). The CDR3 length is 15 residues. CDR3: CSAGRGAMDNSPLHF. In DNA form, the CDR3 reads TGCAGTGCTGGGCGGGGGGCGATGGATAATTCACCCCTCCACTTT.

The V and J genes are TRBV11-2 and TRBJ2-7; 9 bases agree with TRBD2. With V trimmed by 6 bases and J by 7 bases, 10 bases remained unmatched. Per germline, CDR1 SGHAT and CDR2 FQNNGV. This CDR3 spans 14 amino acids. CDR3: CASRPPGLAAEQYF. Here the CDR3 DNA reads TGTGCCAGCAGACCCCCGGGACTAGCTGCTGAGCAGTACTTC.

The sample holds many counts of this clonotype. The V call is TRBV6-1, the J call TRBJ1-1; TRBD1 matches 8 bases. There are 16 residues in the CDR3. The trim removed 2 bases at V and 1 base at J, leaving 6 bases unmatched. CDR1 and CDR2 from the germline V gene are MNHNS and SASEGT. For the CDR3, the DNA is TGTGCCAGCAGTGAACTTGGACAGGGAGGGAACACTGAAGCTTTCTTT. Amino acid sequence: CASSELGQGGNTEAFF.

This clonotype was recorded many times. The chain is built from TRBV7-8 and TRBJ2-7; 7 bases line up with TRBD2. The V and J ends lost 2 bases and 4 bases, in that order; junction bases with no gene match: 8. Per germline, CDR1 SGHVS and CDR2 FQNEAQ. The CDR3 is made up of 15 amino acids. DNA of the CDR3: TGTGCCAGCAGCTTACGACCGGGAGGTCAGTACGAGCAGTACTTC. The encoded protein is CASSLRPGGQYEQYF.

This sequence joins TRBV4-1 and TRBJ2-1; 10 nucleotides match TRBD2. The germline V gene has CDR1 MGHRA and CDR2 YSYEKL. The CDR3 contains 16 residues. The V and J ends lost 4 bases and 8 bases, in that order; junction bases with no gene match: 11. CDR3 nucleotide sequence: TGCGCCAGCAGCCCTTGGGGAGCGGGAGGGTTCTATGAGCAGTTCTTC. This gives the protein CASSPWGAGGFYEQFF.

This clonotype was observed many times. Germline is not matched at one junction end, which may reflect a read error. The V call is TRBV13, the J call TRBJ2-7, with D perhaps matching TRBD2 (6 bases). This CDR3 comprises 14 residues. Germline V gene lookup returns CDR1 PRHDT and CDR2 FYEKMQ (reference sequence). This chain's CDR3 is CASSLGTGVWEQYF. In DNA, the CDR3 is TGTGCCAGCAGCCTAGGGACTGGGGTATGGGAGCAGTACTTC.

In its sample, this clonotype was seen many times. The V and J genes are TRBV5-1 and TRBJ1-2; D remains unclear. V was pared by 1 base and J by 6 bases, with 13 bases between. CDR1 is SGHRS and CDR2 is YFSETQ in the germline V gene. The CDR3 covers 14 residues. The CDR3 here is CASSLMAVGDGYTF. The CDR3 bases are TGCGCCAGCAGCTTGATGGCCGTCGGGGATGGCTACACCTTC.

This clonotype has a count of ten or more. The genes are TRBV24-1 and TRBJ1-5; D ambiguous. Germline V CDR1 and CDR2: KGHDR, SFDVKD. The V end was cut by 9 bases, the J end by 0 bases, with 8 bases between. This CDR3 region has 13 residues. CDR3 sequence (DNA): TGTGCCACCGGGTGGGGTAGCAATCAGCCCCAGCATTTT. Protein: CATGWGSNQPQHF.

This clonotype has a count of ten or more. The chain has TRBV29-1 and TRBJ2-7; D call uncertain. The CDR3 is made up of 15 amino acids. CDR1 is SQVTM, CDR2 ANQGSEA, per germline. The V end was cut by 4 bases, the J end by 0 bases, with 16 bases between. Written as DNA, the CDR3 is TGCAGCGTTGCCCTCGAGTATTGGGACTCCTACGAGCAGTACTTC. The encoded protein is CSVALEYWDSYEQYF.

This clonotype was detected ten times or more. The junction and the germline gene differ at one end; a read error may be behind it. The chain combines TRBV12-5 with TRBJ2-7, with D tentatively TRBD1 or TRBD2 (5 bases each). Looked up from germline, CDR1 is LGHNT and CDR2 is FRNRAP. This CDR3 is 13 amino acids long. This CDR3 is CASGLDWGYGQYF. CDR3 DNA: TGTGCTAGTGGTTTGGACTGGGGGTACGGGCAGTACTTC.

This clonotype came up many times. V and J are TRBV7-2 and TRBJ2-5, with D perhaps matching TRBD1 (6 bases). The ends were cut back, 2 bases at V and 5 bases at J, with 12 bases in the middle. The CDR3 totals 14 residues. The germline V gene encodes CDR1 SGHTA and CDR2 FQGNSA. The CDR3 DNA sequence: TGTGCCAGCAGCTTATTTGGGGGCGCTGAGACCCAGTACTTC. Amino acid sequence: CASSLFGGAETQYF.

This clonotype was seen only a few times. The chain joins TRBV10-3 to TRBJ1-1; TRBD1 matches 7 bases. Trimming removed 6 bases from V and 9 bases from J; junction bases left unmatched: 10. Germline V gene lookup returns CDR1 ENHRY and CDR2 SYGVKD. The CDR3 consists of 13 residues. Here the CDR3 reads CAIREDRDRKAFF. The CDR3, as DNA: TGTGCCATCAGAGAAGACCGGGACAGAAAAGCTTTCTTT.

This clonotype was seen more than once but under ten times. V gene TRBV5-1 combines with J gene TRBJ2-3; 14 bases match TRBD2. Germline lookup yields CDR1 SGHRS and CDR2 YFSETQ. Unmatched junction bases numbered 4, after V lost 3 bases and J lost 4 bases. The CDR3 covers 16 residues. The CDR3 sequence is CASSSRLAGGPDTQYF. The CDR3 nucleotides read TGCGCCAGCAGCTCACGACTAGCGGGAGGGCCAGATACGCAGTATTTT. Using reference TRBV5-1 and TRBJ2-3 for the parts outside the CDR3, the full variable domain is KAGVTQTPRYLIKTRGQQVTLSCSPISGHRSVSWYQQTPGQGLQFLFEYFSETQRNKGNFPGRFSGRQFSNSRSEMNVSTLELGDSALYLCASSSRLAGGPDTQYFGPGTRLTVL.